This record concerns one TCR beta chain sequence. Its antigen is unidentified. The CDR3 contains 13 residues. With 6 bases clipped from V and 3 bases from J, the junction kept 5 bases outside the gene matches. Per germline, CDR1 MNHEY and CDR2 SVGAGI. These data belong to a study of siplizumab effects on memory and regulatory T cells. Study results and caveats: Many proliferating CD4+ or CD8+ clones remained unclassified. Roughly 75-96% of them could not be assigned either a naive or a memory phenotype. Alloreactive sequences tracing back to unstimulated CD4+ memory cells were significantly reduced by siplizumab. Mappable alloreactive CD4+ clones came from Treg cells about 65% of the time on average with siplizumab, against 25% to 30% in controls. Unstimulated subset assignment was obtained for only a minor fraction of alloreactive clones.

Assay: immunoSEQ multiplex PCR; the TCRdb copy retains only in-frame clones and omits some. Among more than 85,000 clones listed, about 95% were seen once. Sequenced: Tregs sorted from blood. This clonotype was obtained from a human donor in good health. This sequence joins TRBV6-5 and TRBJ2-7; 7 bases map to TRBD1. CDR3 DNA sequence: TGTGCCAGCAGACGGACAGGATACTACGAGCAGTACTTC. It codes for CASRRTGYYEQYF.